These 31 T cell receptor beta chains were sequenced from one sample in a study of T-cell reconstitution after alpha-beta-depleted transplantation in children. TCRbeta library construction was performed incorporating unique molecular identifiers. TCRdb analysed the PCR reads with MiXCR anew, one entry per CDR3 protein. The data show fewer than 700,000 distinct CDR3 sequences, under 15% seen once. The sample was PBMCs, mostly from graft donor cells, taken 360 days after TCRalphabeta/CD19-depleted stem cell transplant. The source is a male patient younger than 18 who had a stem cell transplant for acute myeloid leukemia, so the T cells may come from the graft donor.

This clonotype was counted between two and nine times. The rearrangement joins TRBV20-1 to TRBJ1-1, with TRBD1 identical over 8 bases. The CDR3 runs 12 residues. V lost 0 bases, J lost 9 bases, and 3 bases stayed unmatched. Germline V gene data show CDR1 as DFQATT and CDR2 as SNEGSKA (reference sequence). CDR3 sequence: CSAREGQAKAFF. CDR3 nucleotides: TGCAGTGCTAGAGAGGGACAGGCGAAAGCTTTCTTT.

V gene TRBV6-5 combines with J gene TRBJ2-3; D tentatively fits TRBD1 or TRBD2 (5 bases each). The CDR3 has 15 amino acids. Between the trimmed V and J ends, which lost 1 base and 4 bases, there was a span of 12 bases. CDR1 and CDR2 (germline): MNHEY, SVGAGI. The CDR3 bases are TGTGCCAGCAGTTACTTGGACGAGGGGTCAGATACGCAGTATTTT. Encoded protein: CASSYLDEGSDTQYF.

This clonotype occurred many times. The chain has TRBV20-1 and TRBJ2-7; TRBD1 aligns across 8 bases. Trimming removed 5 bases from V and 2 bases from J; junction bases left unmatched: 8. The CDR3 totals 14 residues. Germline-derived CDR1 and CDR2 are DFQATT and SNEGSKA (reference sequence). DNA for the CDR3: TGCAGTGCTGACCCGACAGGGGTGGCCTACGAGCAGTACTTC. Its translation is CSADPTGVAYEQYF.

The V call is TRBV5-6, the J call TRBJ2-4; D is uncertain. Germline V gene lookup returns CDR1 SGHDT and CDR2 YYEEEE. V dropped 2 bases and J dropped 1 base, with 10 bases sitting between them. The CDR3 has 15 amino acids. The CDR3 here is CASSFWWLAKNIQYF. CDR3 bases: TGTGCCAGCAGCTTTTGGTGGTTGGCCAAAAACATTCAGTACTTC. Drawing the rest from reference TRBV5-6 and TRBJ2-4, the complete variable domain is DAGVTQSPTHLIKTRGQQVTLRCSPKSGHDTVSWYQQALGQGPQFIFQYYEEEERQRGNFPDRFSGHQFPNYSSELNVNALLLGDSALYLCASSFWWLAKNIQYFGAGTRLSVL.

J is TRBJ2-7 and V is TRBV28; TRBD2 might be the D (5 bases). Germline V CDR1 and CDR2: MDHEN, SYDVKM. Trimming removed 7 bases from V and 4 bases from J, with 11 bases in between. The CDR3 contains 12 residues. In DNA form, the CDR3 reads TGTGCCAGCACCGGGGAGCATTACGAGCAGTACTTC. This codes for CASTGEHYEQYF. The full variable domain, its missing parts supplied by reference TRBV28 and TRBJ2-7, is DVKVTQSSRYLVKRTGEKVFLECVQDMDHENMFWYRQDPGLGLRLIYFSYDVKMKEKGDIPEGYSVSREKKERFSLILESASTNQTSMYLCASTGEHYEQYFGPGTRLTVT.

The chain has TRBV7-2 and TRBJ2-1, with D perhaps matching TRBD1 or TRBD2 (5 bases each). CDR3 size: 13 residues. Per the germline V gene, CDR1 is SGHTA and CDR2 is FQGNSA. V lost 2 bases, J lost 8 bases, and 10 bases lay in between. The CDR3 coding sequence is TGTGCCAGCAGCTTACGCAGGGACCATGAGCAGTTCTTC. It encodes CASSLRRDHEQFF.

This clonotype has more than one count but fewer than ten. The chain recombines TRBV15 with TRBJ2-2; the match to TRBD2 covers 7 bases. CDR3 size: 17 residues. Germline V gives CDR1 LNHNV, CDR2 YYDKDF (reference sequence). Germline trimming cut 2 bases from V and 7 bases from J; bases unmatched to any gene: 13. The CDR3 DNA follows: TGTGCCACCAGCAGACCACGCACCGGGCGGGAGCACGGGGAGCTGTTTTTT. Amino acid sequence: CATSRPRTGREHGELFF.

The rearrangement links TRBV5-1 to TRBJ1-2; 11 bases match TRBD1. Germline V lookup: CDR1 SGHRS, CDR2 YFSETQ. Trimming removed 4 bases from V and 7 bases from J; junction bases left unmatched: 9. The CDR3 contains 15 residues. The CDR3 DNA reads TGCGCCAGCAGCCCATGGACAGGGGGCGATCGTGGCTACACCTTC. Encoded protein: CASSPWTGGDRGYTF.

The chain links TRBV7-2 to TRBJ2-5; TRBD2 is a possible D gene (6 bases). This CDR3 has 16 residues. V was cut by 0 bases and J by 4 bases, with 15 bases left in between. CDR1 is SGHTA, CDR2 FQGNSA, per germline. CDR3 nucleotide sequence: TGTGCCAGCAGCTTAGCGTTGGTACTAGCCTTAGAGACCCAGTACTTC. Residues: CASSLALVLALETQYF. Supplemented by reference TRBV7-2 and TRBJ2-5, the full variable domain reads GAGVSQSPSNKVTEKGKDVELRCDPISGHTALYWYRQSLGQGLEFLIYFQGNSAPDKSGLPSDRFSAERTGGSVSTLTIQRTQQEDSAVYLCASSLALVLALETQYFGPGTRLLVL.

This clonotype was observed a handful of times. The chain links TRBV12-3 or TRBV12-4 to TRBJ1-1; maybe TRBD1 (5 bases). Trimming took off 5 bases at V and 6 bases at J, with 22 bases between the two ends. The CDR3 sequence is 16 residues long. The CDR3 reads CASSKYGGAFSAEAFF. For the CDR3, the DNA is TGTGCCAGCAGTAAGTACGGGGGTGCGTTTAGCGCTGAAGCTTTCTTT.

The CDR3 is CSARGWGSYNEQFF. In DNA, the CDR3 is TGCAGTGCTAGAGGTTGGGGGTCCTACAATGAGCAGTTCTTC. The chain carries TRBV20-1 and TRBJ2-1; possibly TRBD1 or TRBD2 for D (5 bases each). Trimming removed 1 base at V and 1 base at J, with 8 bases between. The length of the CDR3 is 14 residues. Per germline, CDR1 DFQATT and CDR2 SNEGSKA (reference sequence).

This clonotype has only a few counts. The chain uses TRBV20-1 and TRBJ2-1; D is possibly TRBD2 (8 bases). Trimming stripped 5 bases from V and 8 bases from J, with 22 bases between. CDR1 is DFQATT and CDR2 is SNEGSKA in the germline V gene (reference sequence). The CDR3 is 15 amino acids. CDR3 in amino acids: CSAVDWDSGSDEQFF. CDR3 nucleotides: TGCAGTGCTGTGGATTGGGACAGCGGGAGCGATGAGCAGTTCTTC.

In this sample, this clonotype turned up many times. This sequence joins TRBV28 and TRBJ2-7; D assignment may be TRBD1 or TRBD2 (6 bases each). Germline V gene sequence: CDR1 MDHEN, CDR2 SYDVKM. This CDR3 comprises 15 residues. The V end was cut by 7 bases, the J end by 2 bases, with 18 bases between. DNA for the CDR3: TGTGCCAGCATGACCGGAGGGACAATAGCCTACGAGCAGTACTTC. As protein: CASMTGGTIAYEQYF.

This clonotype was observed once. The gene calls are TRBV29-1 and TRBJ2-7, with D possibly being TRBD1 (6 bases). Trimming pared 5 bases from V and 5 bases from J, leaving 10 bases between. Germline V gene sequence: CDR1 SQVTM, CDR2 ANQGSEA. The CDR3 extends over 11 amino acids. The CDR3 here is CSVTGSNEQYF. The CDR3 nucleotides read TGCAGCGTTACAGGGAGCAACGAGCAGTACTTC.

This clonotype was seen at least ten times. The chain combines TRBV29-1 with TRBJ2-6; possibly TRBD1 for D (5 bases). V lost 6 bases to trimming and J lost 2 bases, with 8 bases between them. Germline values: CDR1 SQVTM, CDR2 ANQGSEA. CDR3 size: 13 residues. The CDR3 region has the DNA TGCAGCGTGGGGCGCCCTGGGGCCAACGTCCTGACTTTC. It encodes CSVGRPGANVLTF.

The CDR3 DNA reads as TGTGCCAGCAGTTACGAGGGGGCGCGGATCAATGAGCAGTTCTTC. Protein sequence: CASSYEGARINEQFF. This rearrangement joins TRBV6-5 to TRBJ2-1; 7 bases line up with TRBD1. The CDR3 extends over 15 amino acids. J was trimmed by 6 bases and V by 2 bases; bases with no gene match: 7. Germline CDR1 is MNHEY and CDR2 is SVGAGI.

There are many counts of this clonotype. The chain recombines TRBV5-1 with TRBJ1-1, with 9 bases lining up with TRBD1. V trimming: 3 bases; J trimming: 0 bases; junction bases outside the gene matches: 6. Germline CDR1 is SGHRS and CDR2 is YFSETQ. This CDR3 is built from 16 residues. CDR3 region: CASSWGTGILNTEAFF. CDR3 bases: TGCGCCAGCAGCTGGGGGACAGGGATTTTGAACACTGAAGCTTTCTTT.

This clonotype has only a few counts. The CDR3 nucleotides are TGTGCCAGCAGTTTATGGACCCAGGTTACCGAGCAGTACTTC. This translates into CASSLWTQVTEQYF. This chain joins TRBV12-3 or TRBV12-4 and TRBJ2-7; D gene ambiguous. The V gene lost 2 bases and the J gene lost 6 bases, with 14 bases spanning the gap. The CDR3 totals 14 residues.

The rearrangement links TRBV7-2 to TRBJ2-5, with TRBD2 identical over 7 bases. The J segment lost 3 bases and the V segment lost 3 bases, leaving 4 bases of the junction unmatched. Germline V gives CDR1 SGHTA, CDR2 FQGNSA. This CDR3 contains 14 residues. The CDR3 DNA reads as TGTGCCAGCAGCTTTACCGCGGGGGAAGAGACCCAGTACTTC. Residues: CASSFTAGEETQYF.

This clonotype has a handful of counts. The chain recombines TRBV25-1 with TRBJ2-1; 8 bases line up with TRBD2. Trimming cost V 5 bases and J 5 bases; bases outside gene matches: 2. CDR3 length equals 13 residues. Germline CDR1 reads MGHDK; CDR2 reads SYGVNS. CDR3 in DNA: TGTGCCAGCAGTAAGGGACTAGACAATGAGCAGTTCTTC. Residues: CASSKGLDNEQFF.

The V call is TRBV4-3, the J call TRBJ2-7, with D perhaps TRBD2 (6 bases). CDR3 length: 15 residues. The V gene lost 5 bases and the J gene lost 5 bases, with 19 bases spanning the gap. The V gene's germline CDR1 is LGHNA and CDR2 YSLEER. The CDR3 DNA follows: TGCGCCAGCAGCTTTCTCCCGGGGGACCTGGACGAGCAGTACTTC. This sequence encodes CASSFLPGDLDEQYF.

This clonotype occurred a few times. The V call is TRBV9, the J call TRBJ1-3, with 7 bases matching TRBD1. CDR1 and CDR2 (germline): SGDLS, YYNGEE. The CDR3 spans 20 residues. V lost 0 bases and J lost 4; bases outside the gene matches: 19. Here the CDR3 DNA reads TGTGCCAGCAGCGTAGCGGACAGGACCCTGGTAGCCGTCGCGGGAAACACCATATATTTT. This encodes CASSVADRTLVAVAGNTIYF.

This clonotype was found many times. The genes are TRBV4-3 and TRBJ2-1; 8 nucleotides match TRBD2. The ends lost 2 bases at V and 6 bases at J; junction bases unmatched: 9. Germline V gene sequence: CDR1 LGHNA, CDR2 YSLEER. This CDR3 comprises 16 residues. This chain's CDR3 is CASSQRHREGLNEQFF. CDR3 DNA sequence: TGCGCCAGCAGCCAACGTCATCGGGAGGGCCTCAATGAGCAGTTCTTC.

The CDR3 nucleotides are TGTGCCTGGAGGACTAGGGGAGGGCCCTTGGAGACCCAGTACTTC. The encoded protein is CAWRTRGGPLETQYF. The chain uses TRBV30 and TRBJ2-5; 7 bases are a match to TRBD2. The CDR3 runs 15 residues. CDR1 and CDR2 from the germline V gene are GTSNPN and SVGIG (reference sequence). With V trimmed by 3 bases and J by 5 bases, 12 bases remained unmatched.

This clonotype was seen many times. The CDR3 sequence is CASSYASGTSYEQYF. In DNA form, the CDR3 reads TGTGCCAGCAGTTACGCTAGCGGGACATCCTACGAGCAGTACTTC. The chain employs TRBV6-5 and TRBJ2-7; 9 bases match TRBD2. This CDR3 has 15 amino acids. Germline CDR1 is MNHEY and CDR2 is SVGAGI. The V gene end was trimmed by 2 bases and the J gene end by 1 base; junction bases not matched to a gene: 3.

The chain recombines TRBV29-1 with TRBJ2-7; weak D call: TRBD1 (6 bases). V was pared by 1 base and J by 1 base, with 14 bases between. The CDR3 loop spans 15 amino acids. Germline V lookup: CDR1 SQVTM, CDR2 ANQGSEA. This CDR3 reads CSVEGGQGYSYEQYF. The CDR3 coding sequence is TGCAGCGTTGAAGGGGGGCAGGGGTATTCCTACGAGCAGTACTTC.

To note about this clonotype: A clone one base away is much larger, so this may be a read error. V usage is TRBV15 and J usage is TRBJ2-7; no definite D call. This CDR3 has 14 residues. Germline values: CDR1 LNHNV, CDR2 YYDKDF (reference sequence). Trimming stripped 6 bases from V and 7 bases from J, with 19 bases between. The DNA for the CDR3 is TGTGCCACCAGAAATACAAGGTTCGGGTGGGAGCAGTACTTC. Its translation: CATRNTRFGWEQYF.

This clonotype was seen more than once but under ten times. The chain is built from TRBV2 and TRBJ2-7; 7 bases match TRBD1. The length of the CDR3 is 14 residues. V trimming: 6 bases; J trimming: 4 bases; junction bases outside the gene matches: 9. Germline CDR1 and CDR2: SNHLY and FYNNEI. The CDR3 DNA follows: TGTGCCAGCAGCCCCAGGGGGAGTAGGTACGAGCAGTACTTC. It yields the protein CASSPRGSRYEQYF.

The chain combines TRBV6-1 with TRBJ1-1; no firm D call. Trimming shortened V by 10 bases and J by 3 bases, and 21 bases separated the two germline ends. CDR3 length: 15 amino acids. Looked up from germline, CDR1 is MNHNS and CDR2 is SASEGT. CDR3 sequence: CATSPGRYQYTEAFF. CDR3 in DNA: TGTGCCACCTCCCCAGGACGGTATCAGTACACTGAAGCTTTCTTT.

The rearrangement links TRBV28 to TRBJ2-2, with no clear D. CDR3 size: 17 residues. Germline V gene data show CDR1 as MDHEN and CDR2 as SYDVKM. Trimming took off 8 bases at V and 5 bases at J, with 24 bases between the two ends. The CDR3 region has the DNA TGTGCCAGCCGCTTCCACCTGTTAGGCCCCCTTACCGGGGAGCTGTTTTTT. Translating gives CASRFHLLGPLTGELFF.

This clonotype has more than one count but fewer than ten. This chain links TRBV9 with TRBJ2-5, with 8 bases that match TRBD1. Looked up from germline, CDR1 is SGDLS and CDR2 is YYNGEE. The trim removed 0 bases at V and 3 bases at J, leaving 4 bases unmatched. The CDR3 spans 15 residues. The CDR3 region is CASSVGPGGEETQYF. For the CDR3, the DNA is TGTGCCAGCAGCGTAGGTCCAGGGGGCGAAGAGACCCAGTACTTC.